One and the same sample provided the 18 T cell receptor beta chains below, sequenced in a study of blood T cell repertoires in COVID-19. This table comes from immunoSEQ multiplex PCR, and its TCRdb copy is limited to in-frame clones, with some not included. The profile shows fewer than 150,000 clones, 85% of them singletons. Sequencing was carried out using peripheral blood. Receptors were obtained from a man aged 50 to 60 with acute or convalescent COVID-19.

The CDR3 nucleotides read TGTGCCAGCAGCATGGATCGACGGGACACTGAAGCTTTCTTT. It is translated as CASSMDRRDTEAFF. J is TRBJ1-1 and V is TRBV5-6; no firm D call. Between the trimmed V and J ends, which lost 4 bases and 3 bases, there was a span of 13 bases. Germline lookup yields CDR1 SGHDT and CDR2 YYEEEE. CDR3 length equals 14 residues.

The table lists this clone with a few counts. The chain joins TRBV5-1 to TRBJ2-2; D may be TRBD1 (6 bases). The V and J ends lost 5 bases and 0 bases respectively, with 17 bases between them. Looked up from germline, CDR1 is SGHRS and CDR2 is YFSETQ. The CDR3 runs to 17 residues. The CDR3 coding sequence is TGCGCCAGCAGTTCTCTTGGGACACCCGCGAACACCGGGGAGCTGTTTTTT. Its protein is CASSSLGTPANTGELFF.

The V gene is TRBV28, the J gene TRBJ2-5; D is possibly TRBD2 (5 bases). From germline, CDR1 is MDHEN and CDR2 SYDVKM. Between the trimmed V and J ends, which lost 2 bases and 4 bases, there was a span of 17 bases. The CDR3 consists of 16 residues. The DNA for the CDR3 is TGTGCCAGCAGTTTACCCTACGAGGGAGAGCTAGAGACCCAGTACTTC. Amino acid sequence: CASSLPYEGELETQYF.

The CDR3: CAWGRQQNTEAFF. In nucleotides, the CDR3 is TGTGCCTGGGGTCGACAGCAGAACACTGAAGCTTTCTTT. This chain connects TRBV30 to TRBJ1-1; D possibly corresponds to TRBD1 (5 bases). Germline loops: CDR1 GTSNPN, CDR2 SVGIG (reference sequence). Trimming left V 5 bases short and J 1 base short, with 11 bases between. This CDR3 spans 13 amino acids.

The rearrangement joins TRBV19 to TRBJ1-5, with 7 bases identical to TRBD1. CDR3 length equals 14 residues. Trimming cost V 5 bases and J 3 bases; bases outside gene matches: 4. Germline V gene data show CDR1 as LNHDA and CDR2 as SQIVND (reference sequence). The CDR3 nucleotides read TGTGCCAGTAGTCATACAGGGGACAATCAGCCCCAGCATTTT. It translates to CASSHTGDNQPQHF.

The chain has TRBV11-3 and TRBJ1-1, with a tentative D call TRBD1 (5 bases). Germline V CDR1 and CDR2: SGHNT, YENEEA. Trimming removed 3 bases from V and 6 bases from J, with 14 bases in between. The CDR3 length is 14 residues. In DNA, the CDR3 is TGTGCCAGCAGCTTCCGCAGGGATCCCCCTGAAGCTTTCTTT. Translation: CASSFRRDPPEAFF.

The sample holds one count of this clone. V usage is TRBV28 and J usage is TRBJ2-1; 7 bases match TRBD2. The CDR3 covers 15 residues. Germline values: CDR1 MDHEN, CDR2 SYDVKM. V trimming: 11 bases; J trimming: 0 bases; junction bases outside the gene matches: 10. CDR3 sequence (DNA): TGTGCCGTGCTGCAAGCGGGGAGCTCCTACAATGAGCAGTTCTTC. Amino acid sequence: CAVLQAGSSYNEQFF.

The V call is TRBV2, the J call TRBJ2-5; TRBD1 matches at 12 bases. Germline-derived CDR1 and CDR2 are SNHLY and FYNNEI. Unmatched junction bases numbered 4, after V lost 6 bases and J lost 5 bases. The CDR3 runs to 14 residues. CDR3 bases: TGTGCCAGCAGGGGGACAGGGGGCCGGGAGACCCAGTACTTC. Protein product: CASRGTGGRETQYF.

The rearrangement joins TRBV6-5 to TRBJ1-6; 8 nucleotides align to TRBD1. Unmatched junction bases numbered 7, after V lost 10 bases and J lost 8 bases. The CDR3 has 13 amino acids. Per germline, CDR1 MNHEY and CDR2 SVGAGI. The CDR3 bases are TGTGCCAATCGCAGGGGGCTGGATTCACCCCTCCACTTT. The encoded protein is CANRRGLDSPLHF.

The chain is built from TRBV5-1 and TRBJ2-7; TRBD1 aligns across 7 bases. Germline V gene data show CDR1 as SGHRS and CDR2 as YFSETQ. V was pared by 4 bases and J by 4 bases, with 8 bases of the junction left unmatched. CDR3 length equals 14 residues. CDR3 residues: CASSLVDRVYEQYF. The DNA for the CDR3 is TGCGCCAGCAGCCTTGTCGACAGGGTTTACGAGCAGTACTTC.

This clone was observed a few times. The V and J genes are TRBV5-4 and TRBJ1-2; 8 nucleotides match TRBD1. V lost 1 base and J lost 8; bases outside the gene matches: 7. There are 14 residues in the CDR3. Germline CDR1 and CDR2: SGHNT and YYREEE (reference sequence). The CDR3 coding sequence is TGTGCCAGCAGCTTGAGGACAGGGATTGAAGGCTACACCTTC. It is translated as CASSLRTGIEGYTF.

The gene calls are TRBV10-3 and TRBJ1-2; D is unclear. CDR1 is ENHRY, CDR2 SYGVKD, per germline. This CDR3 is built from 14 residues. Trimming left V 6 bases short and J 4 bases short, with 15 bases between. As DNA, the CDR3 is TGTGCCATCAGAATAGAGTCGCTGAGCTATGGCTACACCTTC. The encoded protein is CAIRIESLSYGYTF.

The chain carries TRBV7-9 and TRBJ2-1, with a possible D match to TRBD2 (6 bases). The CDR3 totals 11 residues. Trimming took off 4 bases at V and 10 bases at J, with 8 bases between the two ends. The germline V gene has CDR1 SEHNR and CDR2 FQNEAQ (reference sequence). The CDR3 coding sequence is TGTGCCAGCAGCTCGGGGGTAGAGCAGTTCTTC. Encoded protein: CASSSGVEQFF.

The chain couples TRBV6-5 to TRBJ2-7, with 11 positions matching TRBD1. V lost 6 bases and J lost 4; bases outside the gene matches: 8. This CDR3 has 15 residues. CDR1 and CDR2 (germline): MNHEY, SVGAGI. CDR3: CASRAGQGATYEQYF. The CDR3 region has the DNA TGTGCCAGCAGGGCCGGACAGGGGGCAACGTACGAGCAGTACTTC.

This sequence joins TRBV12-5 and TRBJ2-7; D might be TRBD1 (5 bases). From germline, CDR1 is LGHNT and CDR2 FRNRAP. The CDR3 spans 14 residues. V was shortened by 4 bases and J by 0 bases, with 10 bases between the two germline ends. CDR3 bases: TGTGCTAGTGGTTGGGGCAGTGGCTCCTACGAGCAGTACTTC. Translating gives CASGWGSGSYEQYF.

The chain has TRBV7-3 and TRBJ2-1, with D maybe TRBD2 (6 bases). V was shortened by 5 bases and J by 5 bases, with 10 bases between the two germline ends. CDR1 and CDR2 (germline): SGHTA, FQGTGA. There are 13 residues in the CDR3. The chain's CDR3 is CASSPVADNEQFF. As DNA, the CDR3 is TGTGCCAGCAGCCCCGTAGCGGACAATGAGCAGTTCTTC.

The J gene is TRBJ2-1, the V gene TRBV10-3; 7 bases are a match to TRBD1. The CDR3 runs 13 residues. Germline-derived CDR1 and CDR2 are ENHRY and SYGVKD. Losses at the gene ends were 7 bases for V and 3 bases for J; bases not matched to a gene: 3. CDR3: CAITRQGYNEQFF. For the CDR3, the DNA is TGTGCCATCACGAGACAGGGCTACAATGAGCAGTTCTTC.

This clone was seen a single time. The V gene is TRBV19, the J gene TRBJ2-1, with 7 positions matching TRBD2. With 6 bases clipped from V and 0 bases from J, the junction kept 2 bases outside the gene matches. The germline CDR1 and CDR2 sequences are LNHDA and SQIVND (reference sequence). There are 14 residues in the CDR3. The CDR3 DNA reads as TGTGCCAGTAGAAGCGGGACCTCCTACAATGAGCAGTTCTTC. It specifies CASRSGTSYNEQFF.